This T cell receptor beta chain was recovered during a study of T cell repertoires in cytomegalovirus infection (dated 2019 in TCRdb). In the study overall: Because public TCR beta signatures pointed to carriage of CMV infection together with the matching HLA type, the HLA type of each donor mattered for the analysis.

Broader findings and caveats from the paper: In the ex vivo response, HLA-C-restricted CMV-specific TCR beta clonotypes were dominant, and in two of eight donors the single most frequent clonotype came from this HLA-C-restricted group. Cumulative frequency of public TCR beta family members discriminated carriers of CMV infection plus the relevant HLA type in this cohort and an independent roughly 340-donor cohort.

The table lists this clonotype with a few counts. Its antigen specificity is not known. No base quality information exists; no much larger clone differs at one position. V is trimmed back by 4 bases and J by 4 bases, and the junction contains 8 bases that no gene match accounts for. CDR1 and CDR2 are read off the germline V gene as MGHRA and YSYEKL. Inclusive of the bounding cysteine and phenylalanine, the CDR3 is 15 residues long. CDR3 DNA only is kept here, 45 bases in frame from base 1. Sequencing instrument: Illumina HiSeq 1500. TCRdb handled the public reads itself, with Q25 trimming in fastp and clone calling in MiXCR, and kept productive beta chains. CDR3 protein sequences are deduplicated, and each keeps its most common genes and DNA. This sample lists fewer than 550,000 distinct CDR3 sequences; around 27% were detected once. The top ten constitute around 13% of the sample.

Rearrangement joined TRBV4-1 to TRBJ1-1; the junction holds 8 bases that match TRBD1. The sequenced material came from PBMCs. This sequence originates from a human donor in good health (CMV status not recorded). Some clones in this sample may be carry-over from other donors' samples. The nucleotide sequence reads as follows: TGCGCCAGCAGCCGAGCGACAGGGGTGAGCACTGAAGCTTTCTTT. Translated, it reads CASSRATGVSTEAFF.